This T cell receptor beta chain was sequenced during a study of patients and donors after allogeneic stem cell transplantation. The sample holds a few counts of this clonotype. CDR3 length equals 14 residues. Trimming stripped 2 bases from V and 5 bases from J, with 12 bases between. The V gene's germline CDR1 is PRHDT and CDR2 FYEKMQ (reference sequence). One entry per CDR3 protein, called by TCRdb with MiXCR from the RT-PCR reads. The data show about 960,000 distinct CDR3 sequences, under 20% seen once. The material sequenced was blood, either unsorted or a sorted T cell fraction (not recorded which). This TCR came from a human donor who was either an allogeneic HSCT recipient or a stem cell or donor lymphocyte infusion donor (not recorded which). It is not recorded whose cells these are; they may come from a transplant donor. The chain joins TRBV13 to TRBJ1-1; D gene unclear. The chain's CDR3 is CASSLWVPGTEAFF. As DNA, the CDR3 is TGTGCCAGCAGCTTATGGGTTCCGGGGACTGAAGCTTTCTTT.